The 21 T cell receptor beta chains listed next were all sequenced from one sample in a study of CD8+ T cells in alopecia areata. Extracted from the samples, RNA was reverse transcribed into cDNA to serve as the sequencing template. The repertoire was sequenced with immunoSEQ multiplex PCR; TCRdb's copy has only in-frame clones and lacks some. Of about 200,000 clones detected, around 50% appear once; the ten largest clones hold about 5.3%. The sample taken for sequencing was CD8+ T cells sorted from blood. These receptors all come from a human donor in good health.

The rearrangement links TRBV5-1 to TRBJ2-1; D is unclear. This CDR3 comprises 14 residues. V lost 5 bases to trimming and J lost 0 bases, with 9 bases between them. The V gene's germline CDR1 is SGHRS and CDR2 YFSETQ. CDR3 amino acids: CASREIDSYNEQFF. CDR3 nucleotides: TGCGCCAGCAGGGAGATCGACTCCTACAATGAGCAGTTCTTC.

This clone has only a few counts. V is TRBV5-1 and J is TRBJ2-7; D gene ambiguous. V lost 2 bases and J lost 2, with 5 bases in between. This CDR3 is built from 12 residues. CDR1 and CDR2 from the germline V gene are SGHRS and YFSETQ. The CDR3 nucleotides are TGCGCCAGCAGCTTAGTCCCCTACGAGCAGTACTTC. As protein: CASSLVPYEQYF.

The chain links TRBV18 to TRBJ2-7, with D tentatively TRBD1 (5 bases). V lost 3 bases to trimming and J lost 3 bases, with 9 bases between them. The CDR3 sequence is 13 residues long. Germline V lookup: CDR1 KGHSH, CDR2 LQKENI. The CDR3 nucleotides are TGTGCCAGCTCACCCAGGACATTCTACGAGCAGTACTTC. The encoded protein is CASSPRTFYEQYF.

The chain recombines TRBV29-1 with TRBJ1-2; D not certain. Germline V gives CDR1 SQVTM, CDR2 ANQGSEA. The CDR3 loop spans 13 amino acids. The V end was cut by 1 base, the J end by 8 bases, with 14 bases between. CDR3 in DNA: TGCAGCGTTGAAGCTCCAGGTATAGGCGGCTACACCTTC. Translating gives CSVEAPGIGGYTF.

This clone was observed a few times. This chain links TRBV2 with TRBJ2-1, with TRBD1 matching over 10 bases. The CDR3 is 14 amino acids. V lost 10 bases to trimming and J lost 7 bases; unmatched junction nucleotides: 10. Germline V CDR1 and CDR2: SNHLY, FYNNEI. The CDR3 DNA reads TGTGCCACCCATCCGGGACAGGGGAGGAATGAGCAGTTCTTC. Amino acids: CATHPGQGRNEQFF.

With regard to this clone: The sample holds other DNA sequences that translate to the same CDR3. DNA for the CDR3: TGCGCCAGCAGCCCAGGACAGGGGAGCTATGGCTACACCTTC. This encodes CASSPGQGSYGYTF. The chain recombines TRBV5-1 with TRBJ1-2, with TRBD1 matching 9 bases. The CDR3 is made up of 14 amino acids. CDR1 is SGHRS, CDR2 YFSETQ, per germline. The V segment lost 4 bases and the J segment 4 bases; nucleotides outside the gene matches: 5.

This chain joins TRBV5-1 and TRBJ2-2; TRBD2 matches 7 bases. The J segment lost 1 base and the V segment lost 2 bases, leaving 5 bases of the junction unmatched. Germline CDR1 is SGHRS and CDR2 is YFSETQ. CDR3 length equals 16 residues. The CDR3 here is CASSFSERGNTGELFF. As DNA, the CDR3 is TGCGCCAGCAGCTTCAGCGAGCGGGGGAACACCGGGGAGCTGTTTTTT.

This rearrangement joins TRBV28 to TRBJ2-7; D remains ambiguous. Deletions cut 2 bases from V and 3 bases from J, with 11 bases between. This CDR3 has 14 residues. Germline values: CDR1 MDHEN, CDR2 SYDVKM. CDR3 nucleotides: TGTGCCAGCAGTTTACCGTACGCCCTCTACGAGCAGTACTTC. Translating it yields CASSLPYALYEQYF.

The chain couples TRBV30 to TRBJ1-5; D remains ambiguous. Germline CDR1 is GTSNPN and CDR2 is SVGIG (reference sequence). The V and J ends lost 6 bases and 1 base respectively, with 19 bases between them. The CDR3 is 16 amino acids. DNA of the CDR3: TGTGCCTGTCAACCCGGAGACCCCCGAAGCAATCAGCCCCAGCATTTT. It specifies CACQPGDPRSNQPQHF.

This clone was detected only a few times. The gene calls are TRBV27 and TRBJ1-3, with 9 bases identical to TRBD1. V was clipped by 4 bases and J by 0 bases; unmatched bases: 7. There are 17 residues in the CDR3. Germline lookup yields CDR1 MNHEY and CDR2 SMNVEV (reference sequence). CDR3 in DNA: TGTGCCAGCAGTTCGGGACAGGGACGATACTCTGGAAACACCATATATTTT. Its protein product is CASSSGQGRYSGNTIYF.

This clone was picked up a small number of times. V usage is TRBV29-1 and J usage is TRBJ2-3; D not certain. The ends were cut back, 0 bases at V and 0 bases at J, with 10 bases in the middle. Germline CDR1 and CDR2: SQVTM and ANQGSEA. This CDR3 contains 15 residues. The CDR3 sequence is CSVEDQAYSTDTQYF. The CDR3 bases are TGCAGCGTTGAAGACCAGGCCTATAGCACAGATACGCAGTATTTT.

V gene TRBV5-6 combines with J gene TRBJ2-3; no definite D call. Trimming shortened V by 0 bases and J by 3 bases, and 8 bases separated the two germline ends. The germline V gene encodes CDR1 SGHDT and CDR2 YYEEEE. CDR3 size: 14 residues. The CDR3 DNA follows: TGTGCCAGCAGCTTGGCGGTAGATACAGATACGCAGTATTTT. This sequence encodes CASSLAVDTDTQYF.

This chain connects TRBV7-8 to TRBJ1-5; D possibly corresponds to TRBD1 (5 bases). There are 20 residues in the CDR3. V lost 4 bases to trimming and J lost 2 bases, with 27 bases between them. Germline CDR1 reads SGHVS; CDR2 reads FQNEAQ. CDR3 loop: CASSSDPVAGKEVGNQPQHF. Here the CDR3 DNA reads TGTGCCAGCAGCTCAGACCCGGTGGCAGGGAAAGAGGTTGGCAATCAGCCCCAGCATTTT.

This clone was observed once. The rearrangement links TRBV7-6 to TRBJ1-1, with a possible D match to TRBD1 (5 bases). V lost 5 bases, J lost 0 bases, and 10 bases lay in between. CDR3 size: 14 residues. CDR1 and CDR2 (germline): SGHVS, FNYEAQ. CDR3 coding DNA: TGTGCCAGCAGCCCCGGGACGGTGAACACTGAAGCTTTCTTT. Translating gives CASSPGTVNTEAFF.

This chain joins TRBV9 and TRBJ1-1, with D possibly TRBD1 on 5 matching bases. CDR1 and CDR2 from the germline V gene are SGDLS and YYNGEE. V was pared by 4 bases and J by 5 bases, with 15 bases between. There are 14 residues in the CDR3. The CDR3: CASSPGGGMTEAFF. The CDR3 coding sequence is TGTGCCAGCAGCCCCGGGGGAGGGATGACTGAAGCTTTCTTT.

The CDR3 DNA follows: TGTGCCAGCAGCGTAGGACAGGGGGCTCCTGAAGCTTTCTTT. It is translated as CASSVGQGAPEAFF. J is TRBJ1-1 and V is TRBV9; 10 nucleotides agree with TRBD1. The length of the CDR3 is 14 residues. Germline lookup yields CDR1 SGDLS and CDR2 YYNGEE. J gave up 6 bases and V 0 bases, and 2 bases lay outside the gene matches.

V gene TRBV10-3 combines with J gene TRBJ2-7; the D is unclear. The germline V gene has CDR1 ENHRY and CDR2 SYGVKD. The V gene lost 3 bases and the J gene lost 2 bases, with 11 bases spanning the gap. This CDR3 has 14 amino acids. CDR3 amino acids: CAISDVSSAYEQYF. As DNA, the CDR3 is TGTGCCATCAGTGATGTCAGTTCGGCCTACGAGCAGTACTTC.

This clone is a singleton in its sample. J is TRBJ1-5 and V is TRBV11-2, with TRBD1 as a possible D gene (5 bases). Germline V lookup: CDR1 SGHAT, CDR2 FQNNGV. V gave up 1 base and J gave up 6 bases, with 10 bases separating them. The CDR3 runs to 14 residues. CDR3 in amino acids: CASSLGGEGQPQHF. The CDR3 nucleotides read TGTGCCAGCAGCTTAGGGGGGGAAGGTCAGCCCCAGCATTTT.

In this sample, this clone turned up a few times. CDR3 sequence reads: CAWTVDSGVYGYTF. CDR3 nucleotides: TGTGCCTGGACCGTGGACAGTGGTGTCTATGGCTACACCTTC. The V gene is TRBV30, the J gene TRBJ1-2; D perhaps matches TRBD1 (6 bases). V lost 4 bases and J 4 bases, leaving 16 bases between the germline ends. Germline CDR1 and CDR2: GTSNPN and SVGIG (reference sequence). The CDR3 loop spans 14 amino acids.

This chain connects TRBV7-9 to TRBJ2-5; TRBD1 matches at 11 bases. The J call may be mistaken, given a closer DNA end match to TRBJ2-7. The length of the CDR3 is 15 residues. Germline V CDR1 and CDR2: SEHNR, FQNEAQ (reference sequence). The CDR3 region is CASSSMGQGGYEQYF. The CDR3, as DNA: TGTGCCAGCAGCTCGATGGGACAGGGGGGATACGAGCAGTACTTC.

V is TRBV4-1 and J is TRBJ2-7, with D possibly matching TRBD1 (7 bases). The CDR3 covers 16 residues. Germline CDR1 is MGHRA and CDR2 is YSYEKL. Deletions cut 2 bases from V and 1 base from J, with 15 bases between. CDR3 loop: CASSQREDRPSYEQYF. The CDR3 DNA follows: TGCGCCAGCAGCCAAAGGGAGGACAGGCCTTCCTACGAGCAGTACTTC.